What follows are 17 T cell receptor beta chains derived from one specimen sequenced in a study of response to subunit inactivated influenza vaccine. TCRdb passed the RT-PCR reads through MiXCR, listing each CDR3 protein once. The sample includes 500,000 to 750,000 distinct CDR3 sequences, less than 15% of them seen just once. Sequences were derived from PBMCs from blood, sampled about 13 days after vaccination. The receptors come from a man aged 45-65 years who received an inactivated influenza vaccine.

The chain is built from TRBV6-1 and TRBJ1-5, with 11 nucleotides matching TRBD1. With 6 bases clipped from V and 4 bases from J, the junction kept 8 bases outside the gene matches. In germline, CDR1 is MNHNS, CDR2 SASEGT. The CDR3 is 16 amino acids. CDR3 bases: TGTGCCAGCAGCCCCGGACAGGGGGCGGGTAATCAGCCCCAGCATTTT. Its protein is CASSPGQGAGNQPQHF.

This clonotype came up a few times. The CDR3 sequence: CASSQASSGSYNEQFF. The CDR3 DNA reads TGTGCCAGCAGCCAAGCTTCTAGCGGGAGCTACAATGAGCAGTTCTTC. This sequence joins TRBV14 and TRBJ2-1; 10 positions agree with TRBD2. V was pared by 1 base and J by 3 bases, with 3 bases of the junction left unmatched. This CDR3 comprises 16 residues. CDR1 is SGHDN, CDR2 FVKESK, per germline.

This chain links TRBV18 with TRBJ2-1; 10 nucleotides agree with TRBD1. Germline V lookup: CDR1 KGHSH, CDR2 LQKENI. V was pared by 0 bases and J by 9 bases, with 5 bases of the junction left unmatched. The CDR3 covers 15 residues. The CDR3 DNA sequence: TGTGCCAGCTCACCACCGACGACAGGGGGCCCTGAGCAGTTCTTC. Its translation: CASSPPTTGGPEQFF.

The rearrangement links TRBV28 to TRBJ2-3; 11 bases are shared with TRBD2. The CDR3 runs to 16 residues. Germline values: CDR1 MDHEN, CDR2 SYDVKM. V was pared by 10 bases and J by 3 bases, with 12 bases of the junction left unmatched. The CDR3 reads CATRSETSGITDTQYF. The CDR3 region has the DNA TGTGCCACCAGGTCTGAGACTAGCGGGATTACAGATACGCAGTATTTT.

This clonotype came up many times. V usage is TRBV5-1 and J usage is TRBJ2-3, with D possibly matching TRBD2 (5 bases). The CDR3 extends over 14 amino acids. CDR1 and CDR2 (germline): SGHRS, YFSETQ. Deletions cut 4 bases from V and 0 bases from J, with 9 bases between. CDR3 in amino acids: CASSLGSSTDTQYF. The CDR3 DNA follows: TGCGCCAGCAGCCTAGGGAGTAGCACAGATACGCAGTATTTT.

V gene TRBV5-8 combines with J gene TRBJ2-1; 13 bases align to TRBD2. V lost 0 bases, J lost 7 bases, and 1 base stayed unmatched. Germline V gives CDR1 SGHTS, CDR2 YDEGEE. The CDR3 runs 15 residues. CDR3 loop: CASSLAGLAGNEQFF. For the CDR3, the DNA is TGTGCCAGCAGCTTGGCGGGACTAGCGGGGAATGAGCAGTTCTTC.

Concerning this clonotype itself: This may be a read error: a much more frequent sequence differs by one nucleotide. The chain uses TRBV12-3 or TRBV12-4 and TRBJ2-4, with D tentatively TRBD2 (6 bases). CDR3 length: 14 residues. Trimming left V 5 bases short and J 0 bases short, with 8 bases between. CDR3 DNA: TGTGCCAGCAGTACGGGACTAGCCAAAAACATTCAGTACTTC. Translation: CASSTGLAKNIQYF.

This clonotype was counted a few times. The chain uses TRBV25-1 and TRBJ1-6, with 7 bases that match TRBD1. The CDR3 spans 16 residues. Germline lookup yields CDR1 MGHDK and CDR2 SYGVNS. After removal of 4 bases from V and 4 bases from J, the junction contained 7 bases not matched to a gene. The CDR3 here is CASSGGGRAYNSPLHF. CDR3 coding DNA: TGTGCCAGCAGTGGAGGGGGCAGGGCTTATAATTCACCCCTCCACTTT.

This chain links TRBV20-1 with TRBJ2-5, with D possibly TRBD2 on 7 matching bases. Per the germline V gene, CDR1 is DFQATT and CDR2 is SNEGSKA (reference sequence). V was trimmed by 7 bases and J by 5 bases, leaving 14 bases between them. This CDR3 is 12 amino acids long. Here the CDR3 DNA reads TGCAGTGTCATCGGGGGGCGGGAGACCCAGTACTTC. Amino acids: CSVIGGRETQYF.

This clonotype has only a few counts. The rearrangement uses TRBV5-1 and TRBJ2-1, with D perhaps TRBD1 (6 bases). The CDR3 is made up of 15 amino acids. V lost 1 base, J lost 5 bases, and 13 bases lay in between. Germline V gene data show CDR1 as SGHRS and CDR2 as YFSETQ. The CDR3: CASSLSGQIHNEQFF. Here the CDR3 DNA reads TGCGCCAGCAGCTTGAGCGGACAGATCCACAATGAGCAGTTCTTC.

This clonotype showed up just a few times. The chain carries TRBV14 and TRBJ2-5; TRBD1 matches 10 bases. With 0 bases clipped from V and 0 bases from J, the junction kept 10 bases outside the gene matches. The CDR3 runs 19 residues. Germline V gene sequence: CDR1 SGHDN, CDR2 FVKESK. The CDR3 region has the DNA TGTGCCAGCAGCCAAGATCTAGGAGACAGGGGGCCGTACCAAGAGACCCAGTACTTC. Its translation: CASSQDLGDRGPYQETQYF.

The chain has TRBV7-9 and TRBJ2-7; 10 nucleotides line up with TRBD1. Germline trimming cut 8 bases from V and 3 bases from J; bases unmatched to any gene: 4. The germline gives CDR1 SEHNR, CDR2 FQNEAQ (reference sequence). The length of the CDR3 is 13 residues. CDR3 in DNA: TGTGCCAGCGGGGGACAGGGGAGCTACGAGCAGTACTTC. This codes for CASGGQGSYEQYF.

This clonotype has more than one count but fewer than ten. J is TRBJ2-3 and V is TRBV3-1; D uncertain. Germline CDR1 and CDR2: LGHDT and YNNKEL (reference sequence). V lost 4 bases and J 11 bases, leaving 19 bases between the germline ends. The CDR3 spans 14 residues. DNA for the CDR3: TGTGCCAGCAGCCTGGGCCCCACAGTTGTTGAGCAGTATTTT. It is translated as CASSLGPTVVEQYF.

The V and J genes are TRBV4-2 and TRBJ2-3, with 7 bases that match TRBD2. Germline lookup yields CDR1 LGHNA and CDR2 YNFKEQ. V shed 0 bases and J 3 bases; nucleotides not matched to a gene: 3. The CDR3 totals 15 residues. In DNA, the CDR3 is TGTGCCAGCAGCCAAGATCCTAGCGGAACAGATACGCAGTATTTT. Translation: CASSQDPSGTDTQYF.

The chain uses TRBV7-6 and TRBJ2-1, with 7 positions matching TRBD2. Germline lookup yields CDR1 SGHVS and CDR2 FNYEAQ. The V segment lost 4 bases and the J segment 0 bases; nucleotides outside the gene matches: 9. This CDR3 is 17 amino acids long. The CDR3 reads CASSWSSRGSSYNEQFF. CDR3 DNA sequence: TGTGCCAGCAGCTGGTCTTCGCGGGGGAGCTCCTACAATGAGCAGTTCTTC.

The chain couples TRBV6-1 to TRBJ2-1; D call uncertain. V shed 6 bases and J shed 4 bases, with 13 bases lying between them. This CDR3 comprises 14 residues. Germline CDR1 reads MNHNS; CDR2 reads SASEGT. This CDR3 is CASRLSRSYNEQFF. The CDR3 bases are TGTGCCAGCAGACTCAGTAGGTCATACAATGAGCAGTTCTTC.

The V and J genes are TRBV15 and TRBJ2-3, with D possibly being TRBD2 (5 bases). The CDR3 spans 15 residues. The germline V gene has CDR1 LNHNV and CDR2 YYDKDF (reference sequence). The germline V and J ends were trimmed by 0 bases and 1 base, with 8 bases remaining between them. The CDR3 DNA reads as TGTGCCACCAGCAGAGACGGGGATGGCACAGATACGCAGTATTTT. Protein product: CATSRDGDGTDTQYF.